Shown below are 30 T cell receptor beta chains from a single sample sequenced in a study of cytomegalovirus exposure and HLA in healthy donors. Primers included in the PCR were 60 Vbeta and 13 Jbeta primers. Data came from immunoSEQ multiplex PCR; TCRdb stores just in-frame clones and leaves some out. The sample lists some 170,000 clones; more than 60% were seen once. The sequencing sample was made of PBMCs. Receptor source: a human donor in good health.

The chain links TRBV7-3 to TRBJ2-1, with 12 bases aligning to TRBD2. This CDR3 contains 16 residues. Germline trimming cut 5 bases from V and 2 bases from J; bases unmatched to any gene: 4. Germline V gene sequence: CDR1 SGHTA, CDR2 FQGTGA. DNA of the CDR3: TGTGCCAGCAGCCCCAGACTAGCGGGGGCCTACAATGAGCAGTTCTTC. This gives the protein CASSPRLAGAYNEQFF.

This sequence joins TRBV11-2 and TRBJ2-3; TRBD2 matches 12 bases. CDR1 is SGHAT, CDR2 FQNNGV, per germline. V was clipped by 1 base and J by 1 base; unmatched bases: 6. The CDR3 is 18 residues long. The CDR3 DNA sequence: TGTGCCAGCAGCTTAGGTAAACTAGCGGGGGGCCGCACAGATACGCAGTATTTT. It specifies CASSLGKLAGGRTDTQYF.

The rearrangement uses TRBV30 and TRBJ1-1, with unresolved D. V lost 4 bases and J 1 base, leaving 13 bases between the germline ends. This CDR3 region has 14 residues. Germline values: CDR1 GTSNPN, CDR2 SVGIG (reference sequence). Written as DNA, the CDR3 is TGTGCCTGGATCAGCACTAGGAGGAACACTGAAGCTTTCTTT. Amino acid sequence: CAWISTRRNTEAFF. Combining the CDR3 with reference TRBV30 and TRBJ1-1 gives the whole variable domain SQTIHQWPATLVQPVGSPLSLECTVEGTSNPNLYWYRQAAGRGLQLLFYSVGIGQISSEVPQNLSASRPQDRQFILSSKKLLLSDSGFYLCAWISTRRNTEAFFGQGTRLTVV.

This clone is a singleton in its sample. The CDR3 sequence is CASGPGQGAGTEAFF. CDR3 in DNA: TGTGCCAGCGGTCCCGGACAGGGGGCGGGGACTGAAGCTTTCTTT. The chain couples TRBV6-6 to TRBJ1-1; 11 bases align to TRBD1. This CDR3 has 15 amino acids. V lost 8 bases and J lost 5; bases outside the gene matches: 10. Germline V gene sequence: CDR1 MNHNY, CDR2 SVGAGI (reference sequence).

This clone was counted a few times. Different DNA sequences within this sample yield the same CDR3. The chain has TRBV4-1 and TRBJ1-2; D remains unclear. The ends were cut back, 0 bases at V and 4 bases at J, with 12 bases in the middle. The CDR3 extends over 15 amino acids. From germline, CDR1 is MGHRA and CDR2 YSYEKL. The CDR3 nucleotides are TGCGCCAGCAGCCAAGATACGGGGTTGGGCTATGGCTACACCTTC. Its protein is CASSQDTGLGYGYTF.

The chain employs TRBV5-1 and TRBJ1-4; no definite D call. This CDR3 is 15 amino acids long. The germline gives CDR1 SGHRS, CDR2 YFSETQ. Deletions cut 0 bases from V and 5 bases from J, with 11 bases between. The CDR3 here is CASSLGGSGNEKLFF. As DNA, the CDR3 is TGCGCCAGCAGCTTGGGAGGTAGCGGGAATGAAAAACTGTTTTTT. Based on the CDR3 plus reference TRBV5-1 and TRBJ1-4, the full variable domain is KAGVTQTPRYLIKTRGQQVTLSCSPISGHRSVSWYQQTPGQGLQFLFEYFSETQRNKGNFPGRFSGRQFSNSRSEMNVSTLELGDSALYLCASSLGGSGNEKLFFGSGTQLSVL.

The chain links TRBV4-1 to TRBJ1-2; D not certain. Germline CDR1 and CDR2: MGHRA and YSYEKL. CDR3 length equals 13 residues. V was clipped by 1 base and J by 5 bases, with 8 bases between them. DNA of the CDR3: TGCGCCAGCAGCCAAGCCACCGAGTATGGCTACACCTTC. Its translation is CASSQATEYGYTF.

This sequence joins TRBV4-3 and TRBJ2-3, with 7 bases fitting TRBD2. Germline CDR1 reads LGHNA; CDR2 reads YSLEER. V lost 8 bases, J lost 2 bases, and 7 bases stayed unmatched. The CDR3 spans 14 residues. The CDR3 DNA reads TGCGCCAGCGGGGCGGGAGTACCCACAGATACGCAGTATTTT. This encodes CASGAGVPTDTQYF.

This clone was detected only a few times. The rearrangement links TRBV6-4 to TRBJ2-6; tentative D call: TRBD1 (7 bases). The germline gives CDR1 MRHNA, CDR2 SNTAGT. V lost 0 bases and J lost 0, with 18 bases in between. CDR3 size: 20 residues. The CDR3 sequence is CASSDSGGDREFSGANVLTF. As DNA, the CDR3 is TGTGCCAGCAGTGACTCGGGGGGCGACAGGGAATTCTCTGGGGCCAACGTCCTGACTTTC.

The genes are TRBV11-2 and TRBJ1-1; TRBD1 is a possible D gene (5 bases). Germline assignment: CDR1 SGHAT and CDR2 FQNNGV. V gave up 4 bases and J gave up 0 bases, with 12 bases separating them. This CDR3 spans 15 amino acids. The CDR3 DNA reads as TGTGCCAGCAGCTCCTTGCACAGGATGAACACTGAAGCTTTCTTT. Protein product: CASSSLHRMNTEAFF.

The rearrangement links TRBV6-5 to TRBJ1-1, with TRBD1 as a possible D gene (6 bases). Per the germline V gene, CDR1 is MNHEY and CDR2 is SVGAGI. The CDR3 has 13 amino acids. V was shortened by 6 bases and J by 4 bases, with 12 bases between the two germline ends. The CDR3 loop is CASRPGRGTEAFF. The CDR3 nucleotides read TGTGCCAGCAGACCCGGCAGGGGCACTGAAGCTTTCTTT.

CDR3 sequence: CASRPDSDFSYEQYF. As DNA, the CDR3 is TGTGCCAGCAGACCGGACAGTGACTTCTCCTACGAGCAGTACTTC. This chain joins TRBV27 and TRBJ2-7, with a weak D call TRBD1 (6 bases). V lost 6 bases, J lost 0 bases, and 15 bases lay in between. The CDR3 covers 15 residues. Germline V gene data show CDR1 as MNHEY and CDR2 as SMNVEV (reference sequence).

The chain has TRBV2 and TRBJ2-2, with 7 bases fitting TRBD2. V shed 4 bases and J 3 bases; nucleotides not matched to a gene: 5. The CDR3 has 15 residues. Germline CDR1 SNHLY, CDR2 FYNNEI. CDR3 coding DNA: TGTGCCAGCAGTGTAGGGAGGGTCGACACCGGGGAGCTGTTTTTT. Translating it yields CASSVGRVDTGELFF.

A few counts support this clone. V is TRBV7-9 and J is TRBJ2-7; D is perhaps TRBD1 (5 bases). This CDR3 contains 16 residues. Germline lookup yields CDR1 SEHNR and CDR2 FQNEAQ (reference sequence). V gave up 0 bases and J gave up 3 bases, with 15 bases separating them. The CDR3 sequence is CASSLAPSARVYEQYF. CDR3 coding DNA: TGTGCCAGCAGCTTAGCGCCTTCAGCCAGGGTCTACGAGCAGTACTTC.

This clone has just a few counts. The chain uses TRBV6-1 and TRBJ1-2; D not resolved. This CDR3 region has 12 residues. CDR1 and CDR2 (germline): MNHNS, SASEGT. Deletions cut 7 bases from V and 8 bases from J, with 14 bases between. The DNA for the CDR3 is TGTGCCAGCACGGACTCACACCCGGGCTACACCTTC. Its protein product is CASTDSHPGYTF.

This rearrangement joins TRBV7-9 to TRBJ2-3; TRBD2 matches at 7 bases. This CDR3 comprises 15 residues. Trimming removed 1 base from V and 4 bases from J; junction bases left unmatched: 5. Per the germline V gene, CDR1 is SEHNR and CDR2 is FQNEAQ (reference sequence). The CDR3 DNA sequence: TGTGCCAGCAGCTTAGTCGGGGCGGGGGCAGATACGCAGTATTTT. It yields the protein CASSLVGAGADTQYF.

This chain links TRBV4-2 with TRBJ2-5, with TRBD2 matching 11 bases. The last part of the DNA fits TRBJ2-7 better; the J call may be wrong. Germline V gives CDR1 LGHNA, CDR2 YNFKEQ. This CDR3 comprises 17 residues. The CDR3 here is CASSQGFWTSGPYEQYF. CDR3 bases: TGTGCCAGCAGCCAGGGTTTCTGGACTAGCGGGCCCTACGAGCAGTACTTC.

The gene calls are TRBV12-1 and TRBJ1-1; TRBD1, the table's D call, was not compared with the DNA. TRBV12-1 is an annotated pseudogene. The CDR3 is 16 amino acids. The CDR3 sequence is CASSFESAGENTEAFF. The CDR3, as DNA: TGTGCCAGCAGCTTTGAATCCGCAGGCGAGAACACTGAAGCTTTCTTT.

V is TRBV7-9 and J is TRBJ1-1; unclear D gene. The CDR3 covers 14 residues. CDR1 and CDR2 (germline): SEHNR, FQNEAQ (reference sequence). Trimming took off 5 bases at V and 0 bases at J, with 10 bases between the two ends. The CDR3 region is CASSLQNMNTEAFF. The CDR3 nucleotides read TGTGCCAGCAGCCTTCAAAACATGAACACTGAAGCTTTCTTT.

The V and J genes are TRBV7-9 and TRBJ2-7, with a weak D call TRBD1 (6 bases). CDR1 SEHNR and CDR2 FQNEAQ come from the germline V gene (reference sequence). This CDR3 region has 15 residues. Trimming stripped 5 bases from V and 2 bases from J, with 16 bases between. In nucleotides, the CDR3 is TGTGCCAGCAGCCCCCCCGACAGGCCCACCTACGAGCAGTACTTC. Amino acids: CASSPPDRPTYEQYF. Filled out from reference TRBV7-9 and TRBJ2-7, the complete variable domain reads DTGVSQNPRHKITKRGQNVTFRCDPISEHNRLYWYRQTLGQGPEFLTYFQNEAQLEKSRLLSDRFSAERPKGSFSTLEIQRTEQGDSAMYLCASSPPDRPTYEQYFGPGTRLTVT.

The chain uses TRBV4-1 and TRBJ2-3, with a weak D call TRBD1 (6 bases). The V end was cut by 4 bases, the J end by 1 base, with 9 bases between. Germline V gene data show CDR1 as MGHRA and CDR2 as YSYEKL. The CDR3 totals 14 residues. This chain's CDR3 is CASSRTVRTDTQYF. CDR3 sequence (DNA): TGCGCCAGCAGCCGGACAGTACGCACAGATACGCAGTATTTT.

V gene TRBV10-1 combines with J gene TRBJ2-3; 10 bases are a match to TRBD2. Germline trimming cut 6 bases from V and 2 bases from J; bases unmatched to any gene: 8. Germline values: CDR1 WNHNN, CDR2 SYGVQD (reference sequence). The CDR3 contains 16 residues. CDR3 sequence: CASRLGTSALTDTQYF. CDR3 bases: TGCGCCAGCAGACTCGGGACTAGCGCGCTCACAGATACGCAGTATTTT.

This clone was seen once. The chain uses TRBV6-5 and TRBJ1-5; unclear D gene. Germline loops: CDR1 MNHEY, CDR2 SVGAGI. Trimming took off 5 bases at V and 0 bases at J, with 8 bases between the two ends. The CDR3 runs 14 residues. CDR3 in amino acids: CASSTLVSNQPQHF. The CDR3 nucleotides read TGTGCCAGCAGTACTTTGGTTAGCAATCAGCCCCAGCATTTT.

The chain carries TRBV19 and TRBJ2-7, with D tentatively TRBD2 (5 bases). Germline V lookup: CDR1 LNHDA, CDR2 SQIVND (reference sequence). The CDR3 length is 15 residues. Trimming cost V 5 bases and J 0 bases, with 14 bases left between them. The CDR3 sequence is CASSSGRRSSYEQYF. In nucleotides, the CDR3 is TGTGCCAGTAGTTCTGGACGGAGGAGCTCCTACGAGCAGTACTTC.

This sequence joins TRBV4-3 and TRBJ2-2, with D possibly matching TRBD1 (6 bases). V was shortened by 0 bases and J by 0 bases, with 11 bases between the two germline ends. Looked up from germline, CDR1 is LGHNA and CDR2 is YSLEER. CDR3 length: 17 amino acids. The CDR3 region is CASSQDQGPPNTGELFF. In DNA form, the CDR3 reads TGCGCCAGCAGCCAAGATCAGGGGCCCCCGAACACCGGGGAGCTGTTTTTT.

This sequence joins TRBV11-3 and TRBJ1-1; TRBD1 matches 8 bases. V dropped 3 bases and J dropped 4; count of bases not matched to a gene: 1. This CDR3 contains 13 residues. Germline CDR1 and CDR2: SGHNT and YENEEA. The CDR3, as DNA: TGTGCCAGCAGCTTTACAGGGGGCACTGAAGCTTTCTTT. Its protein product is CASSFTGGTEAFF.

This chain links TRBV27 with TRBJ1-2; TRBD1 matches 9 bases. J gave up 6 bases and V 3 bases, and 2 bases lay outside the gene matches. Germline CDR1 reads MNHEY; CDR2 reads SMNVEV (reference sequence). The CDR3 extends over 13 amino acids. DNA of the CDR3: TGTGCCAGCAGTTTCGGGACAGGGAATGGCTACACCTTC. It is translated as CASSFGTGNGYTF.

This chain links TRBV2 with TRBJ1-2; D remains unclear. CDR1 is SNHLY and CDR2 is FYNNEI in the germline V gene. The length of the CDR3 is 15 residues. V was trimmed by 3 bases and J by 4 bases, leaving 15 bases between them. The CDR3: CASSDVVLGSYGYTF. Written as DNA, the CDR3 is TGTGCCAGCAGTGATGTGGTGTTGGGGAGCTATGGCTACACCTTC.

This clone appeared once. The chain has TRBV28 and TRBJ1-5; TRBD1 agrees at 7 bases. The CDR3 totals 14 residues. The germline V gene has CDR1 MDHEN and CDR2 SYDVKM. Unmatched junction bases numbered 7, after V lost 10 bases and J lost 1 base. The CDR3 sequence is CATAGGSSNQPQHF. The CDR3 DNA reads as TGTGCCACCGCAGGGGGGTCGAGCAATCAGCCCCAGCATTTT.

The rearrangement joins TRBV6-6 to TRBJ1-1; D unclear. This CDR3 has 16 residues. V lost 0 bases and J 1 base, leaving 12 bases between the germline ends. Germline CDR1 reads MNHNY; CDR2 reads SVGAGI (reference sequence). The CDR3, as DNA: TGTGCCAGCAGTTACTCGGCAGGCCGGGGGAACACTGAAGCTTTCTTT. Protein product: CASSYSAGRGNTEAFF.